These 12 T cell receptor beta chains were all obtained from the same sample, sequenced in a study of tumor-infiltrating lymphocytes in localized non-small cell lung cancer. Profiled with immunoSEQ multiplex PCR; TCRdb holds only in-frame clones, not every one. The sample yields about 6,700 clones, roughly four fifths seen once. Sample: uninvolved lung tissue not adjacent to the tumor. These receptors were taken from a human donor with non-small cell lung cancer.

This clone has a handful of counts. This chain joins TRBV7-2 and TRBJ1-2; 9 bases fit TRBD1. V lost 4 bases to trimming and J lost 3 bases; unmatched junction nucleotides: 6. Germline V gene lookup returns CDR1 SGHTA and CDR2 FQGNSA. The CDR3 spans 15 residues. The CDR3 loop reads CASSYRTGEDYGYTF. Written as DNA, the CDR3 is TGTGCCAGCAGCTACCGGACAGGGGAGGACTATGGCTACACCTTC.

The chain employs TRBV7-2 and TRBJ2-2; 13 bases agree with TRBD2. This CDR3 spans 16 amino acids. V was clipped by 4 bases and J by 4 bases; unmatched bases: 3. Per the germline V gene, CDR1 is SGHTA and CDR2 is FQGNSA. The CDR3, as DNA: TGTGCCAGCAGCTCCGGACTAGCGGGGGTCACCGGGGAGCTGTTTTTT. Its protein is CASSSGLAGVTGELFF.

This clone came up a few times. The chain employs TRBV6-6 and TRBJ1-3; D gene uncertain. The ends were cut back, 6 bases at V and 0 bases at J, with 15 bases in the middle. The CDR3 loop spans 16 amino acids. Germline CDR1 and CDR2: MNHNY and SVGAGI (reference sequence). This CDR3 is CASRTHRRGSGNTIYF. Written as DNA, the CDR3 is TGTGCCAGCAGAACCCATCGACGGGGCTCTGGAAACACCATATATTTT.

This clone has more than one count but fewer than ten. The chain is built from TRBV5-1 and TRBJ1-2; tentative D call: TRBD1 (5 bases). The CDR3 contains 12 residues. Trimming shortened V by 6 bases and J by 4 bases, and 10 bases separated the two germline ends. The germline V gene encodes CDR1 SGHRS and CDR2 YFSETQ. The CDR3 bases are TGCGCCAGCACTGCCGGGGCCTATGGCTACACCTTC. Amino acid sequence: CASTAGAYGYTF.

This clone was detected only once. The gene calls are TRBV7-8 and TRBJ2-5; 13 bases fit TRBD2. The CDR3 totals 16 residues. V lost 3 bases and J lost 4; bases outside the gene matches: 5. Germline V gene data show CDR1 as SGHVS and CDR2 as FQNEAQ. DNA for the CDR3: TGTGCCAGCAGCTTGACTAGCGGGAGGTCTGGAGAGACCCAGTACTTC. Protein sequence: CASSLTSGRSGETQYF.

This clone has only a few counts. The gene calls are TRBV18 and TRBJ1-2; D is unresolved. CDR3 size: 16 residues. Germline lookup yields CDR1 KGHSH and CDR2 LQKENI. Trimming took off 3 bases at V and 0 bases at J, with 14 bases between the two ends. The CDR3 loop reads CASSPQNPGTNYGYTF. Written as DNA, the CDR3 is TGTGCCAGCTCACCCCAGAACCCTGGCACTAACTATGGCTACACCTTC.

The chain uses TRBV2 and TRBJ1-6, with 10 bases fitting TRBD1. CDR1 is SNHLY and CDR2 is FYNNEI in the germline V gene. The V gene end was trimmed by 7 bases and the J gene end by 8 bases; junction bases not matched to a gene: 8. This CDR3 is 15 amino acids long. The CDR3 DNA sequence: TGTGCCAGCATTCCCCGGGACAGGGGCTATTCACCCCTCCACTTT. Its protein is CASIPRDRGYSPLHF.

This clone was detected only a few times. The J gene is TRBJ2-5, the V gene TRBV5-4; D is perhaps TRBD1 (5 bases). Germline CDR1 is SGHNT and CDR2 is YYREEE (reference sequence). Trimming left V 5 bases short and J 3 bases short, with 20 bases between. CDR3 length: 16 amino acids. CDR3 amino acids: CASRPTWGREEETQYF. Here the CDR3 DNA reads TGTGCCAGCAGGCCCACCTGGGGCAGGGAAGAAGAGACCCAGTACTTC.

This sequence joins TRBV6-6 and TRBJ2-7; TRBD2 matches at 12 bases. CDR1 and CDR2 (germline): MNHNY, SVGAGI (reference sequence). The CDR3 spans 15 residues. Trimming removed 4 bases from V and 2 bases from J; junction bases left unmatched: 3. Here the CDR3 DNA reads TGTGCCAGCAGTTTTCGGACTAGCGGGACCTACGAGCAGTACTTC. This codes for CASSFRTSGTYEQYF.

This clone was detected only once. This sequence joins TRBV5-1 and TRBJ1-4, with D possibly matching TRBD1 (5 bases). With 1 base removed from V and 4 bases from J, the gap between germline ends came to 11 bases. There are 15 residues in the CDR3. Per germline, CDR1 SGHRS and CDR2 YFSETQ. The CDR3 nucleotides read TGCGCCAGCAGCTTGATGGGGGGAATTAATGAAAAACTGTTTTTT. Its translation: CASSLMGGINEKLFF.

The rearrangement links TRBV7-9 to TRBJ1-2; the match to TRBD1 covers 7 bases. Germline CDR1 is SEHNR and CDR2 is FQNEAQ (reference sequence). This CDR3 comprises 15 residues. V trimming: 1 base; J trimming: 4 bases; junction bases outside the gene matches: 6. The CDR3 DNA sequence: TGTGCCAGCAGCTTAGGCACGCAGGGGGGCTATGGCTACACCTTC. Translating it yields CASSLGTQGGYGYTF.

J is TRBJ2-1 and V is TRBV9; 7 bases fit TRBD2. This CDR3 is built from 17 residues. The V gene's germline CDR1 is SGDLS and CDR2 YYNGEE. V trimming: 3 bases; J trimming: 3 bases; junction bases outside the gene matches: 12. Here the CDR3 reads CASSERFLAESYNEQFF. CDR3 bases: TGTGCCAGCAGCGAACGATTTCTAGCGGAGAGCTACAATGAGCAGTTCTTC.